The 10 T cell receptor beta chains in this list originate from one sample, sequenced in a study of blood T cell repertoires in COVID-19. The repertoire was sequenced with immunoSEQ multiplex PCR; TCRdb's copy has only in-frame clones and lacks some. The profile covers about 130,000 clones, with about 89% appearing a single time and more than 3.5% taken by the ten largest. Sample: peripheral blood. The receptors were sampled from a man in his sixties with COVID-19, enrolled during active disease.

The J gene is TRBJ2-3, the V gene TRBV5-1, with D tentatively TRBD1 (6 bases). V lost 4 bases and J lost 1, with 10 bases in between. The CDR3 spans 14 residues. Germline values: CDR1 SGHRS, CDR2 YFSETQ. The DNA for the CDR3 is TGCGCCAGCAGCGATCGACAGGGCACAGATACGCAGTATTTT. This translates into CASSDRQGTDTQYF. The variable domain in full, completed from reference TRBV5-1 and TRBJ2-3, reads KAGVTQTPRYLIKTRGQQVTLSCSPISGHRSVSWYQQTPGQGLQFLFEYFSETQRNKGNFPGRFSGRQFSNSRSEMNVSTLELGDSALYLCASSDRQGTDTQYFGPGTRLTVL.

CDR3 DNA: TGCGCCAGCAGCCTCGGACTCAACAATGAGCAGTTCTTC. It yields the protein CASSLGLNNEQFF. This chain joins TRBV5-1 and TRBJ2-1; possibly TRBD2 for D (5 bases). Trimming removed 4 bases at V and 5 bases at J, with 10 bases between. This CDR3 spans 13 amino acids. CDR1 is SGHRS and CDR2 is YFSETQ in the germline V gene.

This clone appeared a few times. The V call is TRBV6-4, the J call TRBJ1-5; D is ambiguous. The CDR3 loop spans 14 amino acids. Deletions cut 6 bases from V and 2 bases from J, with 11 bases between. CDR1 and CDR2 from the germline V gene are MRHNA and SNTAGT. CDR3 DNA sequence: TGTGCCAGCAGCCGGGAACCCGGCAATCAGCCCCAGCATTTT. Protein: CASSREPGNQPQHF.

The V call is TRBV24-1, the J call TRBJ1-6, with TRBD1 as a possible D gene (6 bases). The CDR3 is 13 residues long. V was cut by 9 bases and J by 10 bases, with 15 bases left in between. Per germline, CDR1 KGHDR and CDR2 SFDVKD. As DNA, the CDR3 is TGTGCCACCCTCACAGGGAACGGATCACCCCTCCACTTT. It specifies CATLTGNGSPLHF.

The rearrangement joins TRBV9 to TRBJ1-1; weak D call: TRBD1 (5 bases). This CDR3 contains 12 residues. Deletions cut 5 bases from V and 3 bases from J, with 8 bases between. CDR1 is SGDLS, CDR2 YYNGEE, per germline. As DNA, the CDR3 is TGTGCCAGCAGTTCGGGGGACACTGAAGCTTTCTTT. Translated, it gives CASSSGDTEAFF.

The count of this clone is one. The chain joins TRBV5-1 to TRBJ1-2; 9 nucleotides line up with TRBD1. V gave up 7 bases and J gave up 3 bases; unmatched junction bases: 7. Germline assignment: CDR1 SGHRS and CDR2 YFSETQ. The length of the CDR3 is 14 residues. This CDR3 is CASALQGADYGYTF. In nucleotides, the CDR3 is TGCGCCAGCGCGCTACAGGGGGCGGACTATGGCTACACCTTC.

The rearrangement joins TRBV9 to TRBJ1-1; D unclear. Deletions cut 3 bases from V and 4 bases from J, with 16 bases between. Germline V gives CDR1 SGDLS, CDR2 YYNGEE. CDR3 size: 15 residues. The CDR3 region is CASSADIFVGTEAFF. The CDR3 nucleotides are TGTGCCAGCAGCGCCGACATCTTCGTGGGCACTGAAGCTTTCTTT. Full variable domain (outside the CDR3, taken from reference TRBV9 and TRBJ1-1): DSGVTQTPKHLITATGQRVTLRCSPRSGDLSVYWYQQSLDQGLQFLIQYYNGEERAKGNILERFSAQQFPDLHSELNLSSLELGDSALYFCASSADIFVGTEAFFGQGTRLTVV.

The chain recombines TRBV9 with TRBJ2-1; maybe TRBD1 (5 bases). CDR3 length equals 13 residues. V was trimmed by 10 bases and J by 4 bases, leaving 15 bases between them. CDR1 is SGDLS, CDR2 YYNGEE, per germline. CDR3 DNA sequence: TGTGCCGCCAGTCCAGGGATATACAATGAGCAGTTCTTC. This translates into CAASPGIYNEQFF.

This chain connects TRBV19 to TRBJ2-7; 7 positions match TRBD1. Unmatched junction bases numbered 3, after V lost 3 bases and J lost 4 bases. The CDR3 spans 13 residues. From germline, CDR1 is LNHDA and CDR2 SQIVND (reference sequence). CDR3 protein: CASSIDRDYEQYF. In nucleotides, the CDR3 is TGTGCCAGTAGTATCGACAGGGATTACGAGCAGTACTTC. Complete variable domain (other parts from reference TRBV19 and TRBJ2-7): DGGITQSPKYLFRKEGQNVTLSCEQNLNHDAMYWYRQDPGQGLRLIYYSQIVNDFQKGDIAEGYSVSREKKESFPLTVTSAQKNPTAFYLCASSIDRDYEQYFGPGTRLTVT.

The chain uses TRBV6-5 and TRBJ1-1; 7 positions agree with TRBD1. The CDR3 runs to 15 residues. The ends lost 10 bases at V and 1 base at J; junction bases unmatched: 12. The germline CDR1 and CDR2 sequences are MNHEY and SVGAGI. Here the CDR3 reads CATRGTATSNTEAFF. CDR3 DNA sequence: TGTGCCACTAGGGGGACAGCGACTTCGAACACTGAAGCTTTCTTT.